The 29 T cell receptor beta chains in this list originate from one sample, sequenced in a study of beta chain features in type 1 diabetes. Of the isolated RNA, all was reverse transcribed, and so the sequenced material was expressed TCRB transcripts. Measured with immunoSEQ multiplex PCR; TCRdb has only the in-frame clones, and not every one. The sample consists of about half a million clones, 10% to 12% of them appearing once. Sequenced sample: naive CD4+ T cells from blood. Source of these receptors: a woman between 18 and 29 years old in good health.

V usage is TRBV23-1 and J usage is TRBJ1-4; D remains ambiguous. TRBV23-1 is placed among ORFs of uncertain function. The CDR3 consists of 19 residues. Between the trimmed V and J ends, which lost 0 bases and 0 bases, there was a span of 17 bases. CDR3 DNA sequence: TGCGCCAGCAGTCAATCAAAGGACCGCCGGCAGGCAACTAATGAAAAACTGTTTTTT. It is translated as CASSQSKDRRQATNEKLFF.

As DNA, the CDR3 is TGTGCCAGCAGCCAACGCTGGGGGCAATCTGGGGCCAACGTCCTGACTTTC. Translation gives CASSQRWGQSGANVLTF. V is TRBV14 and J is TRBJ2-6; D might be TRBD1 (6 bases). This CDR3 has 17 residues. Germline lookup yields CDR1 SGHDN and CDR2 FVKESK. Trimming stripped 2 bases from V and 1 base from J, with 12 bases between.

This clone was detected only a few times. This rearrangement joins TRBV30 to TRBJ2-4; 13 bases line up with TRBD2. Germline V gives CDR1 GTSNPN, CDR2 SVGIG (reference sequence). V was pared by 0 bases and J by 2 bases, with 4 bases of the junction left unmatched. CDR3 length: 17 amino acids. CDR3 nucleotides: TGTGCCTGGAGTGTACAGGGACTAGCGGGATCCAAAAACATTCAGTACTTC. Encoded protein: CAWSVQGLAGSKNIQYF.

CDR3 amino acids: CASSQGLAGVWYNEQFF. The CDR3 DNA reads as TGCGCCAGCAGCCAAGGGCTAGCGGGAGTTTGGTACAATGAGCAGTTCTTC. The chain carries TRBV4-1 and TRBJ2-1; 10 bases line up with TRBD2. The CDR3 totals 17 residues. With 1 base clipped from V and 4 bases from J, the junction kept 7 bases outside the gene matches. The V gene's germline CDR1 is MGHRA and CDR2 YSYEKL.

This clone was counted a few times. The CDR3 region has the DNA TGTGCCAGCAGAAACAGTATTCGCTACAATGAGCAGTTCTTC. This gives the protein CASRNSIRYNEQFF. This chain uses TRBV5-4 with TRBJ2-1; D is ambiguous. Looked up from germline, CDR1 is SGHNT and CDR2 is YYREEE (reference sequence). V lost 5 bases and J 3 bases, leaving 12 bases between the germline ends. CDR3 size: 14 residues.

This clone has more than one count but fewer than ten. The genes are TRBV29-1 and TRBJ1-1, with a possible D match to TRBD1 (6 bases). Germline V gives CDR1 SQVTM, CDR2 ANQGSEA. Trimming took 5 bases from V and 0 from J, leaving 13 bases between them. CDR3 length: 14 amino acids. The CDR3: CSVLPGGLNTEAFF. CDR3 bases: TGCAGCGTTCTACCCGGGGGCCTGAACACTGAAGCTTTCTTT.

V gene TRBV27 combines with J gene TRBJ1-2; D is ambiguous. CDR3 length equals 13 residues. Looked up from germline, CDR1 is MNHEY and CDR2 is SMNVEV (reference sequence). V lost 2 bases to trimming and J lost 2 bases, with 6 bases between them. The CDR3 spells CASSLGRNYGYTF. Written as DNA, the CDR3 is TGTGCCAGCAGTTTAGGCAGAAACTATGGCTACACCTTC.

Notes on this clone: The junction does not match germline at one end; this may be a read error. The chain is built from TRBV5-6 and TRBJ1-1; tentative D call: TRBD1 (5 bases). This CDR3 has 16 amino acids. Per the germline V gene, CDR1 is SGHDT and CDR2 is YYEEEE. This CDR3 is CASSTSTRVMNAEAFF. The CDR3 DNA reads TGTGCCAGCAGCACCTCAACCAGGGTTATGAACGCTGAAGCTTTCTTT.

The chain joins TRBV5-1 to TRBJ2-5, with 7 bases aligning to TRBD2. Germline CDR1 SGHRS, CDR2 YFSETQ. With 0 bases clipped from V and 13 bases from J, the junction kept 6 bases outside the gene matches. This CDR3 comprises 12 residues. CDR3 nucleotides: TGCGCCAGCAGCTTGGAAGGGGACTACACGTACTTC. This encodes CASSLEGDYTYF.

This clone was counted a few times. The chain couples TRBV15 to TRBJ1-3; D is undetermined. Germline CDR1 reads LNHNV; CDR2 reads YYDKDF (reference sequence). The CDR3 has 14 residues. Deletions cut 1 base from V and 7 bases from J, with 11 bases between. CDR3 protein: CATSRAYLENTIYF. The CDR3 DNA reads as TGTGCCACCAGCAGAGCGTACTTAGAGAACACCATATATTTT.

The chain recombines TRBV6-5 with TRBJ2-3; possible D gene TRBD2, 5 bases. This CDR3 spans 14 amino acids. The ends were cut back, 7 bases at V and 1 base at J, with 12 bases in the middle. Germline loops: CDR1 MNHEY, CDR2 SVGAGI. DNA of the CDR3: TGTGCCAGCAAACCGGGGTTTGGCACAGATACGCAGTATTTT. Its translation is CASKPGFGTDTQYF.

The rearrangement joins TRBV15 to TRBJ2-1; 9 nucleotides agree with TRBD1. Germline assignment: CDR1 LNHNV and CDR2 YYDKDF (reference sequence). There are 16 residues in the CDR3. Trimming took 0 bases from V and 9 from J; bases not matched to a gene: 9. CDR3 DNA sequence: TGTGCCACCAGCAGAGAGCCGGGACAGGGCGTCGGTGAGCAGTTCTTC. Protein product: CATSREPGQGVGEQFF.

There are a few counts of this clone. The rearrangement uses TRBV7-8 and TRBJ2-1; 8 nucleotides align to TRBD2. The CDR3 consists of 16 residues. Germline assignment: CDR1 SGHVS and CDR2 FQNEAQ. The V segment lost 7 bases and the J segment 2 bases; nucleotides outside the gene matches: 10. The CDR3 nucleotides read TGTGCCAGCATGCCTAAGCGGGGGCCTCCCTACAATGAGCAGTTCTTC. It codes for CASMPKRGPPYNEQFF.

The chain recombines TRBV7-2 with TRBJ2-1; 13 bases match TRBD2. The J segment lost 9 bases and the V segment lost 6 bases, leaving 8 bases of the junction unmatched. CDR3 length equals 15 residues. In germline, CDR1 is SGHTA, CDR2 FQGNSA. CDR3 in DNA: TGTGCCAGCAGTCCTACTAGCGGGGGGGTGCTTGAGCAGTTCTTC. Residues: CASSPTSGGVLEQFF.

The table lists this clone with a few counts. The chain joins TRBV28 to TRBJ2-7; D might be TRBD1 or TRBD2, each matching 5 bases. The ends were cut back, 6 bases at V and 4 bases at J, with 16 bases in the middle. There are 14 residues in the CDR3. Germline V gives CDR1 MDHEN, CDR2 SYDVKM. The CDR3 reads CASRPGRPGYEQYF. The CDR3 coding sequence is TGTGCCAGCAGACCGGGACGGCCCGGTTACGAGCAGTACTTC.

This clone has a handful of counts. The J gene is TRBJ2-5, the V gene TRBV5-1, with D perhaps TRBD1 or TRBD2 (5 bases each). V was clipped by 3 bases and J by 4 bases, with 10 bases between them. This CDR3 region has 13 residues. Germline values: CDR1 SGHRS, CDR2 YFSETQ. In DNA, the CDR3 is TGCGCCAGCAGCTCTGGGGGATCAGAGACCCAGTACTTC. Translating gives CASSSGGSETQYF.

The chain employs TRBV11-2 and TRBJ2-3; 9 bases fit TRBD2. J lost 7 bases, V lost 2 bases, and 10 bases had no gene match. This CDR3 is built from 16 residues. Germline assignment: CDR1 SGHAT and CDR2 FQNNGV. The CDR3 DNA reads TGTGCCAGCAGCTTACTTCGGCGGCGGGGGGGTTATACGCAGTATTTT. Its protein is CASSLLRRRGGYTQYF.

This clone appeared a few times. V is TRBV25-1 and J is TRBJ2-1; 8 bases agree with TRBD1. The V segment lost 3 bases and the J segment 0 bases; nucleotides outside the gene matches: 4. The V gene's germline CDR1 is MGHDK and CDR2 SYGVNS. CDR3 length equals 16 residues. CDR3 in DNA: TGTGCCAGCAGTGACCCACAGGGGGTCTCCTACAATGAGCAGTTCTTC. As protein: CASSDPQGVSYNEQFF.

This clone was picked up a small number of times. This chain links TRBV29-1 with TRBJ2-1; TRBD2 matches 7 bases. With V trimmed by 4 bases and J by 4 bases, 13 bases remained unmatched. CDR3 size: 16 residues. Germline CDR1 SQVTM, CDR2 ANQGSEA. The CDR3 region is CSVGGPSLAVYNEQFF. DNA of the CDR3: TGCAGCGTTGGGGGTCCGTCGCTAGCGGTTTACAATGAGCAGTTCTTC.

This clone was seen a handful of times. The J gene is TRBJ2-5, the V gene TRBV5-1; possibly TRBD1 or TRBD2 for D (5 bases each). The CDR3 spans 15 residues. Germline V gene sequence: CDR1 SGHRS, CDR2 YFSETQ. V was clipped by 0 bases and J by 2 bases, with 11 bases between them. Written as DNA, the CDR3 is TGCGCCAGCAGCTTGGGGGACGCGCCGCAAGAGACCCAGTACTTC. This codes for CASSLGDAPQETQYF. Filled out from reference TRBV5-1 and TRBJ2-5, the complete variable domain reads KAGVTQTPRYLIKTRGQQVTLSCSPISGHRSVSWYQQTPGQGLQFLFEYFSETQRNKGNFPGRFSGRQFSNSRSEMNVSTLELGDSALYLCASSLGDAPQETQYFGPGTRLLVL.

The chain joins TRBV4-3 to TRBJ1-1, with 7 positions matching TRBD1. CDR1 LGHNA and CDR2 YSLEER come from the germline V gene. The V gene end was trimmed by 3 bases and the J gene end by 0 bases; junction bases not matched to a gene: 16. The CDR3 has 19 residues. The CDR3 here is CASSHRGSRTGRLNTEAFF. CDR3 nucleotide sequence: TGCGCCAGCAGCCATCGCGGGAGTCGGACAGGAAGACTGAACACTGAAGCTTTCTTT.

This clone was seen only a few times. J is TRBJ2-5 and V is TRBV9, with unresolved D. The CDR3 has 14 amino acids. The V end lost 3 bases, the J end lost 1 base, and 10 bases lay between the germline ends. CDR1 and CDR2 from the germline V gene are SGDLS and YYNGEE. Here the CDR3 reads CASSETPIQETQYF. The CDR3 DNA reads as TGTGCCAGCAGCGAAACGCCTATCCAAGAGACCCAGTACTTC. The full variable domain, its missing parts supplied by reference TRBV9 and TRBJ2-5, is DSGVTQTPKHLITATGQRVTLRCSPRSGDLSVYWYQQSLDQGLQFLIQYYNGEERAKGNILERFSAQQFPDLHSELNLSSLELGDSALYFCASSETPIQETQYFGPGTRLLVL.

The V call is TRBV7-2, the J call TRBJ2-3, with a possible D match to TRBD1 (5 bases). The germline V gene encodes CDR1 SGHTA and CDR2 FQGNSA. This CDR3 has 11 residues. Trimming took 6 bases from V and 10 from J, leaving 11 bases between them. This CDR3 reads CASSTQGPQYF. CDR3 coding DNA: TGTGCCAGCAGTACTCAGGGCCCGCAGTATTTT. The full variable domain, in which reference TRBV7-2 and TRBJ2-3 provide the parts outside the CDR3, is GAGVSQSPSNKVTEKGKDVELRCDPISGHTALYWYRQSLGQGLEFLIYFQGNSAPDKSGLPSDRFSAERTGGSVSTLTIQRTQQEDSAVYLCASSTQGPQYFGPGTRLTVL.

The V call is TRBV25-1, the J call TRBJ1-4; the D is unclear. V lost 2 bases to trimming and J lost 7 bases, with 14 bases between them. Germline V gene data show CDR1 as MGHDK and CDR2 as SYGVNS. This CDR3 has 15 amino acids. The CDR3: CASSESAMTGEKLFF. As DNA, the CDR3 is TGTGCCAGCAGTGAAAGCGCCATGACTGGTGAAAAACTGTTTTTT.

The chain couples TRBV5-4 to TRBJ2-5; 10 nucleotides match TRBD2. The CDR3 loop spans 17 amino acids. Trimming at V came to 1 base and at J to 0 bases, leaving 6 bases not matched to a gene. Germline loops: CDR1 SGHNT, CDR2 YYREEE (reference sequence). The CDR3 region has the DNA TGTGCCAGCAGCTTGTTGGGTAGCGGGGGGTACCAAGAGACCCAGTACTTC. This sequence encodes CASSLLGSGGYQETQYF. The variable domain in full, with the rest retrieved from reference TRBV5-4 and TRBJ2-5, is ETGVTQSPTHLIKTRGQQVTLRCSSQSGHNTVSWYQQALGQGPQFIFQYYREEENGRGNFPPRFSGLQFPNYSSELNVNALELDDSALYLCASSLLGSGGYQETQYFGPGTRLLVL.

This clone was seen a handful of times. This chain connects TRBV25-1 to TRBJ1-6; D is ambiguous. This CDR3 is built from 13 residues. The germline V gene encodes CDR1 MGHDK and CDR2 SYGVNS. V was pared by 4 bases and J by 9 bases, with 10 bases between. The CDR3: CASSAAGGSPLHF. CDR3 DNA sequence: TGTGCCAGCAGTGCGGCGGGTGGTTCACCCCTCCACTTT.

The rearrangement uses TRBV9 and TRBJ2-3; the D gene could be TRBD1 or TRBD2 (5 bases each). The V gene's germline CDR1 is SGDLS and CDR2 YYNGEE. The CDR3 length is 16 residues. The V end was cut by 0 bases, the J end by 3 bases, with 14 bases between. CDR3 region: CASSVVGTPPTDTQYF. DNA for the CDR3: TGTGCCAGCAGCGTAGTTGGGACCCCACCGACAGATACGCAGTATTTT. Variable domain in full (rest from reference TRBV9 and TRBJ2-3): DSGVTQTPKHLITATGQRVTLRCSPRSGDLSVYWYQQSLDQGLQFLIQYYNGEERAKGNILERFSAQQFPDLHSELNLSSLELGDSALYFCASSVVGTPPTDTQYFGPGTRLTVL.

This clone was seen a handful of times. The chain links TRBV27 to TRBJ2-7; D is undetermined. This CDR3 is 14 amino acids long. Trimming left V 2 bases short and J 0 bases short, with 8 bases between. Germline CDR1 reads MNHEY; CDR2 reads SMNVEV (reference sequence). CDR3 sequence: CASSLRSSSYEQYF. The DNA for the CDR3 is TGTGCCAGCAGTTTACGCTCTAGCTCCTACGAGCAGTACTTC.

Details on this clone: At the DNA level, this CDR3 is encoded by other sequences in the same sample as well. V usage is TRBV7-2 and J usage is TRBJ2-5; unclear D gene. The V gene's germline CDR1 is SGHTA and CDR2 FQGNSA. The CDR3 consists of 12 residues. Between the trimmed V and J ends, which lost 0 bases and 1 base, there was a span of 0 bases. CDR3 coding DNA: TGTGCCAGCAGCTTAGCCCAAGAGACCCAGTACTTC. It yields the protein CASSLAQETQYF.